This T cell receptor (beta chain) was obtained from a study of blood T cell repertoires in COVID-19. Data came from immunoSEQ multiplex PCR; TCRdb stores just in-frame clones and leaves some out. The data contain about 330,000 clones, about 90% of them singletons. The CDR3 spans 15 residues. In germline, CDR1 is MNHNY, CDR2 SVGAGI (reference sequence). V lost 5 bases to trimming and J lost 1 base; unmatched junction nucleotides: 8. The chain combines TRBV6-6 with TRBJ2-7, with 7 bases that match TRBD1. The clonotype was recovered from a man in his late teens or twenties who had recovered from COVID-19. The sequencing input was peripheral blood. CDR3 nucleotide sequence: TGTGCCAGCAGTCCTCAGGGGGTAGGGTCCTACGAGCAGTACTTC. It translates to CASSPQGVGSYEQYF.